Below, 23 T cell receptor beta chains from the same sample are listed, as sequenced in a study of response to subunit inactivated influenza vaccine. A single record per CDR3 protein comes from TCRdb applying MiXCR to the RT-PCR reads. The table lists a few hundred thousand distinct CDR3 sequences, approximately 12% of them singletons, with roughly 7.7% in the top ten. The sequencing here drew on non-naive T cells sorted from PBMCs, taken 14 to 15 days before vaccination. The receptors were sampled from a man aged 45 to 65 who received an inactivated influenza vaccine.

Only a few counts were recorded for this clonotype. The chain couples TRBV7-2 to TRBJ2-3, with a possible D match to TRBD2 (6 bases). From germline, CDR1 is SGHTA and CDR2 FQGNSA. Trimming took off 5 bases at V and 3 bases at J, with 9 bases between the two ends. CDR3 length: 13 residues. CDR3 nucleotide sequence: TGTGCCAGCAGCCAAGGGAGGACAGATACGCAGTATTTT. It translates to CASSQGRTDTQYF.

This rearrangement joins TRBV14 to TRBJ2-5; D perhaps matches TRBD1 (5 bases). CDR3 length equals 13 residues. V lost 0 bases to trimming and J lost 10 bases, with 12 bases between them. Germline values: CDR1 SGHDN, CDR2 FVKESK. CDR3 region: CASSQDPGWDQYF. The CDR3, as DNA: TGTGCCAGCAGCCAAGATCCAGGGTGGGACCAGTACTTC.

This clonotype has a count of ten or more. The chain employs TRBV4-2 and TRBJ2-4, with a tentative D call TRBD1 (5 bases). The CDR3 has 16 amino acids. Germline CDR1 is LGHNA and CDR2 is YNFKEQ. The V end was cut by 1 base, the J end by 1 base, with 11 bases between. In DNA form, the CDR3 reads TGTGCCAGCAGCCAAGTCAGGGAATCGGCCAAAAACATTCAGTACTTC. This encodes CASSQVRESAKNIQYF.

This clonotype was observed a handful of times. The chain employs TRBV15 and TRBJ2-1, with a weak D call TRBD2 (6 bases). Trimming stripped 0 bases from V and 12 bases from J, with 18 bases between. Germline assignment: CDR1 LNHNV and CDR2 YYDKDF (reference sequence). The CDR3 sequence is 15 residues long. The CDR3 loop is CATSREAASDGGQFF. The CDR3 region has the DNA TGTGCCACCAGCAGAGAAGCGGCCTCAGACGGGGGGCAGTTCTTC.

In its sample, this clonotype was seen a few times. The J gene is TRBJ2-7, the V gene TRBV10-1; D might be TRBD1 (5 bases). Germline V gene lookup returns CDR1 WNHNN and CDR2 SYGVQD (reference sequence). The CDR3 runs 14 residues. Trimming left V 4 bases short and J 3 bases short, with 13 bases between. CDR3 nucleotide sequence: TGCGCCAGCAGTGCCACAGGAAAAGACTACGAGCAGTACTTC. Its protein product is CASSATGKDYEQYF.

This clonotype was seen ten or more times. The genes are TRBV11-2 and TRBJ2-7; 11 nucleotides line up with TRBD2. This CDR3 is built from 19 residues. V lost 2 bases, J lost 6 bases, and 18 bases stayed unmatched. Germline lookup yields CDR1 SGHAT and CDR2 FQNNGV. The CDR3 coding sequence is TGTGCCAGCAGCTTAACATCAGGGACTAGCGGACAAAAATCGAGCGAGCAGTACTTC. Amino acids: CASSLTSGTSGQKSSEQYF.

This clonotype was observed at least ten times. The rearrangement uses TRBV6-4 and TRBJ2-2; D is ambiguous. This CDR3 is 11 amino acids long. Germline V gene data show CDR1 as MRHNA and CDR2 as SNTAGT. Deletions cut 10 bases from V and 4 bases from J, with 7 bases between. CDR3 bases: TGTGCCACCTCCGGCACCGGGGAGCTGTTTTTT. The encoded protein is CATSGTGELFF.

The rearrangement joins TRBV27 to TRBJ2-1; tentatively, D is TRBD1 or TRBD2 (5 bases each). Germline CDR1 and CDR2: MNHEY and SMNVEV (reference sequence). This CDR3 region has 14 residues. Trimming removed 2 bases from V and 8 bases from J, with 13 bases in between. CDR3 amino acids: CASSLGTYGDEQFF. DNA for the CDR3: TGTGCCAGCAGTTTAGGGACCTACGGCGATGAGCAGTTCTTC.

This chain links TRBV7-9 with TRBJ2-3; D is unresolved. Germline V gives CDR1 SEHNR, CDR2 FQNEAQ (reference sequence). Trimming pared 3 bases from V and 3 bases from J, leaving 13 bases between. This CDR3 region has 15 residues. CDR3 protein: CASSLITGETDTQYF. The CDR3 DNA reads TGTGCCAGCAGCTTGATAACTGGAGAAACAGATACGCAGTATTTT.

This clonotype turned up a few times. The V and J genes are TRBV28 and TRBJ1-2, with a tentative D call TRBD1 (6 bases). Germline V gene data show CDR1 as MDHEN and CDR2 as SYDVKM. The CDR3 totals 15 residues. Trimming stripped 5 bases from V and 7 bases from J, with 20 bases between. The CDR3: CASSKTGTRGAGYTF. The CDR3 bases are TGTGCCAGCAGTAAGACCGGGACAAGGGGGGCTGGCTACACCTTC.

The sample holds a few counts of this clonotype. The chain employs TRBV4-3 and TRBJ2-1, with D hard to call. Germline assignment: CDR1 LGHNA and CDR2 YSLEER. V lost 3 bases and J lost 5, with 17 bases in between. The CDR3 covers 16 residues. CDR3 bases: TGCGCCAGCAGCCATATTCTAACTCACACCCACAATGAGCAGTTCTTC. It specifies CASSHILTHTHNEQFF.

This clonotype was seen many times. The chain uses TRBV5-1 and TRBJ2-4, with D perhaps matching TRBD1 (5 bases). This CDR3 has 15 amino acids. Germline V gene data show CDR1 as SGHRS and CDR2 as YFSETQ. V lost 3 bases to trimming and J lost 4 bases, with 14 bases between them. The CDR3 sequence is CASSWGPGPKNIQYF. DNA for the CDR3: TGCGCCAGCAGCTGGGGCCCGGGTCCTAAAAACATTCAGTACTTC.

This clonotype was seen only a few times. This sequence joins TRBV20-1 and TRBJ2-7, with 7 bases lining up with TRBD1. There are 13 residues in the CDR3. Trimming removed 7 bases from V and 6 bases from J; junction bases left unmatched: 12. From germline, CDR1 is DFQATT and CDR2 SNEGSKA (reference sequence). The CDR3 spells CSEGALVMGEQYF. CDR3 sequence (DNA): TGCAGTGAGGGGGCTCTCGTCATGGGCGAGCAGTACTTC.

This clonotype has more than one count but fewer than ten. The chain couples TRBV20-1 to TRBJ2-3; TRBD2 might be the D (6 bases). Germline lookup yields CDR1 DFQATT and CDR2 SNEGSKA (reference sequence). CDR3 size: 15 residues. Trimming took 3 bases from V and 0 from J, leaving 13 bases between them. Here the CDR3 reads CSARLATKSTDTQYF. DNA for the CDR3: TGCAGTGCTAGGCTAGCGACAAAAAGCACAGATACGCAGTATTTT.

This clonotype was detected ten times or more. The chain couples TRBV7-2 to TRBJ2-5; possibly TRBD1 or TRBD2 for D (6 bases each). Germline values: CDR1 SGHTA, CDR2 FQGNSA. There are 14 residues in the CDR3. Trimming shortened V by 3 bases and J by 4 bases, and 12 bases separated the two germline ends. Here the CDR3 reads CASSLSRGGETQYF. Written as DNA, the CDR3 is TGTGCCAGCAGCTTGTCCAGGGGAGGAGAGACCCAGTACTTC.

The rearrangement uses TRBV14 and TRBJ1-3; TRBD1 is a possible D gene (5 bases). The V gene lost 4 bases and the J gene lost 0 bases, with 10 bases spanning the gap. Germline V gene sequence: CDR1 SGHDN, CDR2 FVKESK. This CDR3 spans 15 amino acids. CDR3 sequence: CASSRDSDSGNTIYF. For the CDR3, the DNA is TGTGCCAGCAGCCGTGACAGCGACTCTGGAAACACCATATATTTT.

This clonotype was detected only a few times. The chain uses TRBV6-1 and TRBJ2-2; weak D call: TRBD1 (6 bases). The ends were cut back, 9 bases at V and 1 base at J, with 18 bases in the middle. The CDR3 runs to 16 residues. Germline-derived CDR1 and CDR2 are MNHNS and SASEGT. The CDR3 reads CASPPQQGLNTGELFF. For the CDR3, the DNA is TGTGCCAGTCCACCTCAACAGGGCCTGAACACCGGGGAGCTGTTTTTT.

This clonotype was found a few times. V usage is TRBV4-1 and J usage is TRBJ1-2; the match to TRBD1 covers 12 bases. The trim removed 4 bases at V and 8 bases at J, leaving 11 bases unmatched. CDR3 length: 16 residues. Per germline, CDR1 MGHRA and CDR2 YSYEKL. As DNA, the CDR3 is TGCGCCAGCAGCCGCGAACTTGGGACAGGGGGCCAAGGCTACACCTTC. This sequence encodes CASSRELGTGGQGYTF.

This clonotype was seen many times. CDR3 protein: CASTETRPQGRGYTF. The CDR3 DNA is TGTGCCAGCACCGAGACCCGACCTCAGGGAAGGGGCTACACCTTC. This chain uses TRBV6-1 with TRBJ1-2; D possibly corresponds to TRBD1 (5 bases). The germline CDR1 and CDR2 sequences are MNHNS and SASEGT. The CDR3 runs 15 residues. The ends were cut back, 7 bases at V and 8 bases at J, with 23 bases in the middle.

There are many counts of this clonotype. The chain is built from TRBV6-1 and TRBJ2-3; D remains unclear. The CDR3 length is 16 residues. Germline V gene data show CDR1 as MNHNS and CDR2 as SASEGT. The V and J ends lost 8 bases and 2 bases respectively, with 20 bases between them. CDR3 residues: CASGPDTGRITDTQYF. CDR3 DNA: TGTGCCAGCGGCCCTGATACCGGGCGGATCACAGATACGCAGTATTTT.

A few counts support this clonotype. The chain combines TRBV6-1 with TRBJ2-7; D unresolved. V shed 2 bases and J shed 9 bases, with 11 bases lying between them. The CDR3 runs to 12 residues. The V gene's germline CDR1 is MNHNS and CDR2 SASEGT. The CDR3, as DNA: TGTGCCAGCAGTGAATCCGGGCCCCGGCAGTACTTC. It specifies CASSESGPRQYF.

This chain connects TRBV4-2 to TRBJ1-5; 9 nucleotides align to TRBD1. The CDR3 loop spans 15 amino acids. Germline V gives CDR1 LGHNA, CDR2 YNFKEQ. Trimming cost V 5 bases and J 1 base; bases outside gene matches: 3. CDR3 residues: CASSSTGGSNQPQHF. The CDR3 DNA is TGTGCCAGCAGCTCGACAGGGGGAAGCAATCAGCCCCAGCATTTT.

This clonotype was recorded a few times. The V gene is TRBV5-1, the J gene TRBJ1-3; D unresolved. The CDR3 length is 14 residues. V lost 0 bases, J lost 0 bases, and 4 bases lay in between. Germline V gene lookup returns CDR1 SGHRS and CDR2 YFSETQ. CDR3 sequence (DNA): TGCGCCAGCAGCTTGGATGTCTCTGGAAACACCATATATTTT. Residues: CASSLDVSGNTIYF.